These 21 T cell receptor beta chains originate from one sample sequenced in a study of cytomegalovirus exposure and HLA in healthy donors. Researchers ran the PCR with 60 Vbeta and 13 Jbeta primers. Using immunoSEQ multiplex PCR, the repertoire was profiled, and TCRdb retains in-frame clones only, with some absent. The sample has 85,000 to 130,000 clones; 75% to 85% are singletons. Sequencing used PBMCs. Receptors originate from a man aged 45 to 65 in good health and CMV-seronegative.

The chain uses TRBV7-8 and TRBJ1-6, with D maybe TRBD1 (5 bases). This CDR3 has 16 residues. CDR1 is SGHVS, CDR2 FQNEAQ, per germline. V lost 2 bases and J 0 bases, leaving 8 bases between the germline ends. The CDR3: CASSLTGSSYNSPLHF. The CDR3 DNA reads TGTGCCAGCAGCTTAACAGGCAGCTCCTATAATTCACCCCTCCACTTT.

The chain is built from TRBV2 and TRBJ1-5; TRBD1 agrees at 7 bases. Germline-derived CDR1 and CDR2 are SNHLY and FYNNEI. This CDR3 contains 15 residues. J was trimmed by 2 bases and V by 6 bases; bases with no gene match: 7. The CDR3 DNA follows: TGTGCCAGCAGAGATCAGGGGGGAGGCAATCAGCCCCAGCATTTT. Its protein product is CASRDQGGGNQPQHF.

CDR3: CATPPGNYGYTF. DNA for the CDR3: TGTGCCACTCCCCCCGGGAACTATGGCTACACCTTC. The chain recombines TRBV6-5 with TRBJ1-2, with D unclear. The CDR3 length is 12 residues. V was clipped by 10 bases and J by 2 bases, with 11 bases between them. Germline-derived CDR1 and CDR2 are MNHEY and SVGAGI.

The rearrangement joins TRBV15 to TRBJ2-3; the match to TRBD2 covers 10 bases. CDR3 length: 21 amino acids. Germline V gene sequence: CDR1 LNHNV, CDR2 YYDKDF (reference sequence). V was clipped by 3 bases and J by 4 bases; unmatched bases: 22. CDR3 nucleotide sequence: TGTGCCACCAGCAGCGGACGGGGACTAGCGAGTACTAGCACTTACGCAGATACGCAGTATTTT. Translation gives CATSSGRGLASTSTYADTQYF.

The chain uses TRBV4-1 and TRBJ2-1; 9 positions agree with TRBD2. CDR1 and CDR2 from the germline V gene are MGHRA and YSYEKL. This CDR3 has 15 residues. With V trimmed by 4 bases and J by 3 bases, 4 bases remained unmatched. CDR3 sequence (DNA): TGCGCCAGCAGCCTTCTAGCGGGGTTCTACAATGAGCAGTTCTTC. This encodes CASSLLAGFYNEQFF.

The V gene is TRBV19, the J gene TRBJ2-1, with D unclear. This CDR3 region has 13 residues. V dropped 7 bases and J dropped 8 bases, with 15 bases sitting between them. Germline CDR1 is LNHDA and CDR2 is SQIVND (reference sequence). The DNA for the CDR3 is TGTGCCAGTAAAACCAACCCAACGGATGAGCAGTTCTTC. It yields the protein CASKTNPTDEQFF.

The genes are TRBV6-1 and TRBJ1-5, with 9 bases aligning to TRBD1. Germline assignment: CDR1 MNHNS and CDR2 SASEGT. The CDR3 consists of 15 residues. V lost 8 bases and J lost 6; bases outside the gene matches: 11. The CDR3: CASSRQGENVQPQHF. The CDR3 bases are TGTGCCAGCTCGAGACAGGGGGAAAATGTTCAGCCCCAGCATTTT.

This chain uses TRBV19 with TRBJ1-2; TRBD1 aligns across 9 bases. The CDR3 totals 15 residues. With V trimmed by 6 bases and J by 1 base, 6 bases remained unmatched. The germline V gene has CDR1 LNHDA and CDR2 SQIVND (reference sequence). CDR3 sequence (DNA): TGTGCCAGTAGGAAGCCGGGACAGGGTAACTATGGCTACACCTTC. Residues: CASRKPGQGNYGYTF.

J is TRBJ1-2 and V is TRBV5-1, with D perhaps matching TRBD1 (5 bases). CDR3 length equals 13 residues. CDR1 and CDR2 (germline): SGHRS, YFSETQ. Trimming took off 2 bases at V and 4 bases at J, with 9 bases between the two ends. CDR3: CASSFQGLYGYTF. The CDR3 DNA reads TGCGCCAGCAGCTTCCAGGGACTCTATGGCTACACCTTC. The full variable domain, rest sourced from reference TRBV5-1 and TRBJ1-2, is KAGVTQTPRYLIKTRGQQVTLSCSPISGHRSVSWYQQTPGQGLQFLFEYFSETQRNKGNFPGRFSGRQFSNSRSEMNVSTLELGDSALYLCASSFQGLYGYTFGSGTRLTVV.

The chain carries TRBV7-2 and TRBJ2-3; 8 bases line up with TRBD1. The CDR3 is made up of 13 amino acids. CDR1 SGHTA and CDR2 FQGNSA come from the germline V gene. V shed 3 bases and J 14 bases; nucleotides not matched to a gene: 10. The CDR3 DNA follows: TGTGCCAGCAGCTTCCAGGGGGCGACGTTAGGGTATTTT. Protein: CASSFQGATLGYF.

The V call is TRBV7-9, the J call TRBJ2-1; a possible D gene is TRBD1 (8 bases). The CDR3 contains 16 residues. The V gene's germline CDR1 is SEHNR and CDR2 FQNEAQ (reference sequence). Between the trimmed V and J ends, which lost 7 bases and 6 bases, there was a span of 22 bases. CDR3 region: CASTHRLQGGSNEQFF. DNA for the CDR3: TGTGCCAGCACCCACCGTCTACAGGGGGGGAGCAATGAGCAGTTCTTC.

The rearrangement links TRBV6-5 to TRBJ1-5; no reliable D call. CDR1 is MNHEY, CDR2 SVGAGI, per germline. The CDR3 consists of 13 residues. Trimming shortened V by 6 bases and J by 4 bases, and 10 bases separated the two germline ends. The CDR3 reads CASRRVPNQPQHF. In nucleotides, the CDR3 is TGTGCCAGCAGACGGGTCCCTAATCAGCCCCAGCATTTT.

The sample holds a few counts of this clone. This chain uses TRBV5-6 with TRBJ1-1; D unresolved. V lost 5 bases and J lost 0, with 8 bases in between. There are 13 residues in the CDR3. Looked up from germline, CDR1 is SGHDT and CDR2 is YYEEEE. CDR3 nucleotides: TGTGCCAGCAGGGCCGTAATGAACACTGAAGCTTTCTTT. This translates into CASRAVMNTEAFF.

As for this clone: The junction differs from germline at one of its ends, possibly a read error. CDR3 sequence reads: CASSPQGTETQYF. The DNA for the CDR3 is TGTGCTAGCAGCCCACAGGGTACGGAGACCCAGTACTTC. This rearrangement joins TRBV7-7 to TRBJ2-5; D is possibly TRBD1 (6 bases). The length of the CDR3 is 13 residues. Germline V gene data show CDR1 as SSHAT and CDR2 as FNYEAQ (reference sequence).

V is TRBV2 and J is TRBJ2-5; 8 bases align to TRBD2. V shed 10 bases, J shed 5 bases, and the junction held 6 bases outside the gene matches. Germline CDR1 is SNHLY and CDR2 is FYNNEI. The CDR3 is 12 amino acids. The CDR3 spells CATGGARETQYF. The CDR3 DNA follows: TGTGCCACCGGGGGGGCCCGTGAGACCCAGTACTTC.

This clone was seen only once. The chain combines TRBV5-1 with TRBJ2-3, with 12 bases identical to TRBD1. Germline V gene sequence: CDR1 SGHRS, CDR2 YFSETQ. This CDR3 is built from 15 residues. J was trimmed by 6 bases and V by 3 bases; bases with no gene match: 5. CDR3 region: CASSWGTGGADTQYF. The CDR3 nucleotides read TGCGCCAGCAGCTGGGGGACAGGGGGCGCGGATACGCAGTATTTT.

The rearrangement uses TRBV5-1 and TRBJ2-5; TRBD2 matches 10 bases. Germline values: CDR1 SGHRS, CDR2 YFSETQ. Losses at the gene ends were 3 bases for V and 4 bases for J; bases not matched to a gene: 9. The CDR3 is made up of 16 amino acids. The CDR3 DNA follows: TGCGCCAGCAGCTCCGCTAGCGGGGGTAGGAGAGAGACCCAGTACTTC. Translated, it gives CASSSASGGRRETQYF.

The chain has TRBV5-1 and TRBJ2-5, with TRBD2 identical over 12 bases. This CDR3 is built from 14 residues. The V and J ends lost 4 bases and 4 bases, in that order; junction bases with no gene match: 2. CDR1 and CDR2 (germline): SGHRS, YFSETQ. The CDR3 sequence: CASSRTSGAETQYF. The CDR3 nucleotides read TGCGCCAGCAGCCGGACTAGCGGGGCAGAGACCCAGTACTTC.

This clone was counted once. The V gene is TRBV5-6, the J gene TRBJ2-5; D is possibly TRBD2 (5 bases). In germline, CDR1 is SGHDT, CDR2 YYEEEE. The CDR3 runs 14 residues. The germline V and J ends were trimmed by 0 bases and 4 bases, with 10 bases remaining between them. The CDR3 sequence is CASSLEDFLETQYF. For the CDR3, the DNA is TGTGCCAGCAGCTTGGAGGACTTCCTAGAGACCCAGTACTTC.

The chain carries TRBV6-5 and TRBJ1-1; D may be TRBD1 (5 bases). V was clipped by 10 bases and J by 0 bases, with 12 bases between them. This CDR3 contains 13 residues. In germline, CDR1 is MNHEY, CDR2 SVGAGI. CDR3 sequence reads: CATSTTVNTEAFF. The CDR3, as DNA: TGTGCCACCTCGACGACAGTGAACACTGAAGCTTTCTTT.

V gene TRBV2 combines with J gene TRBJ1-1; TRBD1 matches 7 bases. Germline lookup yields CDR1 SNHLY and CDR2 FYNNEI. This CDR3 spans 14 amino acids. Trimming removed 4 bases from V and 1 base from J; junction bases left unmatched: 3. The CDR3 region has the DNA TGTGCCAGCAGTGTCGGACAGGCGAACACTGAAGCTTTCTTT. It codes for CASSVGQANTEAFF.